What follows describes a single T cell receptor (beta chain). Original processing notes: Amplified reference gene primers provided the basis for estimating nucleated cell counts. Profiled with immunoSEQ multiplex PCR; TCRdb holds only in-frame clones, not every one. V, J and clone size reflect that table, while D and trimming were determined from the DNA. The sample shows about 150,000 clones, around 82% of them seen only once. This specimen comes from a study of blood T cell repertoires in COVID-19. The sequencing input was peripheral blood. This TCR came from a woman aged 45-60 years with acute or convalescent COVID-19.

The CDR3 DNA sequence: TGTGCCAGCAGCGTAGCTCACAGGGACAATGAGCAGTTCTTC. Translating gives CASSVAHRDNEQFF. The gene calls are TRBV9 and TRBJ2-1; maybe TRBD1 (6 bases). The CDR3 spans 14 residues. Per germline, CDR1 SGDLS and CDR2 YYNGEE. V was clipped by 0 bases and J by 5 bases, with 9 bases between them.